The next 15 T cell receptor beta chains were all read from a single sample in a study of immune evolution from preneoplasia to lung adenocarcinoma. Sequencing used immunoSEQ multiplex PCR; TCRdb keeps in-frame clones, though not all of them. The repertoire holds 11,000 to 15,000 clones, with over 65% as singletons. The sequencing sample was made of FFPE minimally invasive lung adenocarcinoma tissue. These receptors all stem from a person between 60 and 80 years old with lung adenocarcinoma.

This clone showed up just a few times. This CDR3 is CASSFRQSREYF. The DNA for the CDR3 is TGTGCCAGCAGCTTCCGTCAGTCGAGAGAGTACTTC. The chain recombines TRBV5-6 with TRBJ2-7; D ambiguous. Per germline, CDR1 SGHDT and CDR2 YYEEEE. The CDR3 runs to 12 residues. V dropped 2 bases and J dropped 11 bases, with 14 bases sitting between them. Looking up the rest from reference TRBV5-6 and TRBJ2-7 gives the full variable domain: DAGVTQSPTHLIKTRGQQVTLRCSPKSGHDTVSWYQQALGQGPQFIFQYYEEEERQRGNFPDRFSGHQFPNYSSELNVNALLLGDSALYLCASSFRQSREYFGPGTRLTVT.

This clone was observed a handful of times. DNA of the CDR3: TGTGCCAGCAGTTTCGAAAAGGGAGGACCAGATACGCAGTATTTT. Amino acids: CASSFEKGGPDTQYF. V and J are TRBV6-1 and TRBJ2-3; D perhaps matches TRBD2 (6 bases). CDR1 and CDR2 (germline): MNHNS, SASEGT. CDR3 length: 15 amino acids. V lost 5 bases to trimming and J lost 4 bases, with 16 bases between them.

The genes are TRBV28 and TRBJ1-1; D is perhaps TRBD1 (6 bases). The CDR3 is made up of 14 amino acids. Trimming removed 2 bases at V and 4 bases at J, with 11 bases between. The V gene's germline CDR1 is MDHEN and CDR2 SYDVKM. DNA for the CDR3: TGTGCCAGCAGTTTACCGGCAGGGGTCACTGAAGCTTTCTTT. Translation: CASSLPAGVTEAFF.

The gene calls are TRBV6-4 and TRBJ1-6, with D tentatively TRBD1 (6 bases). The CDR3 is 14 residues long. Germline V lookup: CDR1 MRHNA, CDR2 SNTAGT. Trimming left V 5 bases short and J 7 bases short, with 12 bases between. CDR3 residues: CASSTDSGNSPLHF. CDR3 DNA: TGTGCCAGCAGTACGGACAGTGGCAATTCACCCCTCCACTTT.

This chain connects TRBV11-3 to TRBJ2-1; 10 nucleotides match TRBD2. The V gene's germline CDR1 is SGHNT and CDR2 YENEEA. The CDR3 spans 15 residues. V lost 5 bases to trimming and J lost 4 bases; unmatched junction nucleotides: 5. The CDR3 DNA reads as TGTGCCAGCAGCGGTACTAGCGGGAAATACAATGAGCAGTTCTTC. This translates into CASSGTSGKYNEQFF.

The chain links TRBV4-1 to TRBJ2-6; tentatively, D is TRBD1 (5 bases). CDR3 size: 16 residues. Germline V gene sequence: CDR1 MGHRA, CDR2 YSYEKL. Trimming left V 0 bases short and J 5 bases short, with 11 bases between. CDR3 region: CASSQDWGPRANVLTF. The CDR3 region has the DNA TGCGCCAGCAGCCAAGATTGGGGCCCCAGGGCCAACGTCCTGACTTTC.

The CDR3 sequence: CAISGGGVPAYEQYF. The CDR3 DNA reads as TGTGCCATCAGTGGTGGAGGTGTGCCCGCCTACGAGCAGTACTTC. The genes are TRBV10-3 and TRBJ2-7; tentative D call: TRBD2 (5 bases). From germline, CDR1 is ENHRY and CDR2 SYGVKD. The CDR3 sequence is 15 residues long. Trimming removed 4 bases at V and 2 bases at J, with 15 bases between.

This clone was recorded a few times. V usage is TRBV5-6 and J usage is TRBJ2-2; TRBD1 matches at 8 bases. In germline, CDR1 is SGHDT, CDR2 YYEEEE. Unmatched junction bases numbered 7, after V lost 7 bases and J lost 5 bases. The CDR3 extends over 14 amino acids. In nucleotides, the CDR3 is TGTGCCAGCCGCGGTACAGGGGGAACCGGGGAGCTGTTTTTT. As protein: CASRGTGGTGELFF. The full variable domain, its missing parts supplied by reference TRBV5-6 and TRBJ2-2, is DAGVTQSPTHLIKTRGQQVTLRCSPKSGHDTVSWYQQALGQGPQFIFQYYEEEERQRGNFPDRFSGHQFPNYSSELNVNALLLGDSALYLCASRGTGGTGELFFGEGSRLTVL.

The rearrangement uses TRBV7-2 and TRBJ2-1, with 11 bases identical to TRBD2. V dropped 2 bases and J dropped 1; count of bases not matched to a gene: 4. The CDR3 has 17 amino acids. Germline V CDR1 and CDR2: SGHTA, FQGNSA. The CDR3 reads CASSLRLAGLSYNEQFF. As DNA, the CDR3 is TGTGCCAGCAGCTTACGACTAGCGGGGTTATCCTACAATGAGCAGTTCTTC. Based on the CDR3 plus reference TRBV7-2 and TRBJ2-1, the full variable domain is GAGVSQSPSNKVTEKGKDVELRCDPISGHTALYWYRQSLGQGLEFLIYFQGNSAPDKSGLPSDRFSAERTGGSVSTLTIQRTQQEDSAVYLCASSLRLAGLSYNEQFFGPGTRLTVL.

This rearrangement joins TRBV5-1 to TRBJ2-5; 8 bases agree with TRBD2. Germline-derived CDR1 and CDR2 are SGHRS and YFSETQ. This CDR3 spans 14 amino acids. The ends lost 4 bases at V and 5 bases at J; junction bases unmatched: 7. The CDR3 sequence is CASSRGGAWETQYF. Here the CDR3 DNA reads TGCGCCAGCAGCCGGGGGGGGGCGTGGGAGACCCAGTACTTC.

The J gene is TRBJ2-7, the V gene TRBV5-4; maybe TRBD1 (6 bases). V was shortened by 0 bases and J by 0 bases, with 10 bases between the two germline ends. Germline V gives CDR1 SGHNT, CDR2 YYREEE (reference sequence). The CDR3 sequence is 15 residues long. CDR3 in DNA: TGTGCCAGCAGCTTGGGCCGGGACAACTCCTACGAGCAGTACTTC. This codes for CASSLGRDNSYEQYF.

This sequence joins TRBV7-2 and TRBJ1-2; D unclear. Trimming took 6 bases from V and 3 from J, leaving 5 bases between them. Per germline, CDR1 SGHTA and CDR2 FQGNSA. The CDR3 totals 11 residues. This CDR3 reads CASRQDYGYTF. CDR3 nucleotide sequence: TGTGCCAGCAGACAAGACTATGGCTACACCTTC. The whole variable domain, filled in from reference TRBV7-2 and TRBJ1-2, reads GAGVSQSPSNKVTEKGKDVELRCDPISGHTALYWYRQSLGQGLEFLIYFQGNSAPDKSGLPSDRFSAERTGGSVSTLTIQRTQQEDSAVYLCASRQDYGYTFGSGTRLTVV.

The chain employs TRBV4-2 and TRBJ2-5, with a possible D match to TRBD2 (6 bases). The germline V gene has CDR1 LGHNA and CDR2 YNFKEQ. The germline V and J ends were trimmed by 4 bases and 4 bases, with 13 bases remaining between them. CDR3 length: 14 amino acids. CDR3 in amino acids: CASSPRLVGETQYF. Written as DNA, the CDR3 is TGTGCCAGCAGCCCTCGACTAGTCGGAGAGACCCAGTACTTC.

The chain has TRBV2 and TRBJ2-2, with 8 bases matching TRBD1. This CDR3 is built from 15 residues. The junction had 7 bases not matched to a gene; V was cut back by 4 bases and J by 6 bases. Germline V gives CDR1 SNHLY, CDR2 FYNNEI. Here the CDR3 DNA reads TGTGCCAGCAGTGCCCGCGGACAGGGACCCGGGGAGCTGTTTTTT. Protein: CASSARGQGPGELFF.

This chain links TRBV28 with TRBJ1-1; D is possibly TRBD1 (5 bases). With 6 bases removed from V and 4 bases from J, the gap between germline ends came to 15 bases. Germline values: CDR1 MDHEN, CDR2 SYDVKM. CDR3 length equals 14 residues. CDR3 nucleotide sequence: TGTGCCAGCAGAGGGGCCCAGCCGGGCACTGAAGCTTTCTTT. It translates to CASRGAQPGTEAFF.